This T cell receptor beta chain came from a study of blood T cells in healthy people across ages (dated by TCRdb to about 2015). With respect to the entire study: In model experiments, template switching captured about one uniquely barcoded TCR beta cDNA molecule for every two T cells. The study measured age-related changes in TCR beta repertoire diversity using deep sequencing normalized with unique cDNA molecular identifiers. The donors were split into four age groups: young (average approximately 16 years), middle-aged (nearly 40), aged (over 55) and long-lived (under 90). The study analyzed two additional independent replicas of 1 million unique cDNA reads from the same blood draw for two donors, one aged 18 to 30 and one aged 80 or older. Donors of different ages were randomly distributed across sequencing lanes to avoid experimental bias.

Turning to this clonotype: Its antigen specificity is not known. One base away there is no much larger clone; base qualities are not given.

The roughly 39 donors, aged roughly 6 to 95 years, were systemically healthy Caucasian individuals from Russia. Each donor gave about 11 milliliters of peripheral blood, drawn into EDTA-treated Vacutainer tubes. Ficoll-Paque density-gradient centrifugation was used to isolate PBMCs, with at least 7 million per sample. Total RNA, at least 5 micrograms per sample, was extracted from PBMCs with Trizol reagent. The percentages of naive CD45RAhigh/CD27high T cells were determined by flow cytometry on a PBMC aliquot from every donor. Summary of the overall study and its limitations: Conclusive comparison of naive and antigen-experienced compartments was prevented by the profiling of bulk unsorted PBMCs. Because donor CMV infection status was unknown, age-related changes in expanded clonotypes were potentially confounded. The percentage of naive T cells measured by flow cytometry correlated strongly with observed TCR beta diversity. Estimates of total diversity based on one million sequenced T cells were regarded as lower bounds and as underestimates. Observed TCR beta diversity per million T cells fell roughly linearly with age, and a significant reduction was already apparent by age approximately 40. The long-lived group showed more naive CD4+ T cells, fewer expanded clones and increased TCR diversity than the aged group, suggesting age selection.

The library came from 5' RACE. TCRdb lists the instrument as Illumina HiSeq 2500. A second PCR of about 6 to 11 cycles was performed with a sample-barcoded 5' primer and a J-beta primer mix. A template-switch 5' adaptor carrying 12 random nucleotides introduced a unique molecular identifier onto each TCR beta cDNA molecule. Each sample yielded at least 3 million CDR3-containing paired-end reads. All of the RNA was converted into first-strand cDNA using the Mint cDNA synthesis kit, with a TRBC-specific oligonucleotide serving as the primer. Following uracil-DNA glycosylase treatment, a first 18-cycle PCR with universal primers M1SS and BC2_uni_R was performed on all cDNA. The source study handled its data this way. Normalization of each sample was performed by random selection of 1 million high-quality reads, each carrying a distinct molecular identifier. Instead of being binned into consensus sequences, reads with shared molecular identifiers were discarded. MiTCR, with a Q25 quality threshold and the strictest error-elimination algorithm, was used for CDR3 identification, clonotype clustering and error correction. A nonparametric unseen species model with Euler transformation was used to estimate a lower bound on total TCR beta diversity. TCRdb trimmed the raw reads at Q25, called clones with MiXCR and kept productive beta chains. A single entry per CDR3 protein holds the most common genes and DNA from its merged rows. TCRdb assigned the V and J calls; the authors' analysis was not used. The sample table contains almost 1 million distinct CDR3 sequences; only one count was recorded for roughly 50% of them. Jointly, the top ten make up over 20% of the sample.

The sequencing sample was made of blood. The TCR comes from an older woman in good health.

The CDR3 protein sequence reads: CSAKGTSGTYNEQFF. The DNA reads TGCAGTGCTAAGGGTACTAGCGGAACCTACAATGAGCAGTTCTTC. The rearranged chain carries TRBV20-1 and TRBJ2-1, with 8 central nucleotides matching TRBD2. At the junction V is shortened by 4 bases and J by 2 bases; bases outside the gene matches: 7. The CDR3 covers 15 residues, taking in both the cysteine and the phenylalanine. Only the CDR3 region is kept as DNA, spanning 45 bases read in frame from base 1. Via the germline V gene (reference sequence), CDR1 is DFQATT and CDR2 SNEGSKA.